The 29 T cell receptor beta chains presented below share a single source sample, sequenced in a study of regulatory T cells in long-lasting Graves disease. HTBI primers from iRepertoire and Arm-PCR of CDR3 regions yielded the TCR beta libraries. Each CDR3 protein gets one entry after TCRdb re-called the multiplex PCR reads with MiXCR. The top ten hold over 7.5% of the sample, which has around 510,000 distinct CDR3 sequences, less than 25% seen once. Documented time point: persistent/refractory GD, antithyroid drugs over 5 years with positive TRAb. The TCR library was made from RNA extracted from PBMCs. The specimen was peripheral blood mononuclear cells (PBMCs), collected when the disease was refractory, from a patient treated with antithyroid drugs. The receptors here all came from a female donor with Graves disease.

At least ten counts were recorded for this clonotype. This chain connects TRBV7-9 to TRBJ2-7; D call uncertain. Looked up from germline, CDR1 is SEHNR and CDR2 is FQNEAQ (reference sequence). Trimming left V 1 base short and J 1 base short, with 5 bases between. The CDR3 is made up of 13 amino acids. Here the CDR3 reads CASSLVDSYEQYF. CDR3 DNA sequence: TGTGCCAGCAGCTTAGTAGATTCCTACGAGCAGTACTTC. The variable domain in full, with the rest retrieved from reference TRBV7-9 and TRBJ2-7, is DTGVSQNPRHKITKRGQNVTFRCDPISEHNRLYWYRQTLGQGPEFLTYFQNEAQLEKSRLLSDRFSAERPKGSFSTLEIQRTEQGDSAMYLCASSLVDSYEQYFGPGTRLTVT.

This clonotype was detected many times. The chain's CDR3 is CASSLRTGDQPQHF. Written as DNA, the CDR3 is TGTGCCAGCAGCTTACGGACAGGGGATCAGCCCCAGCATTTT. The chain joins TRBV11-2 to TRBJ1-5; 9 positions match TRBD1. CDR1 and CDR2 from the germline V gene are SGHAT and FQNNGV. CDR3 length: 14 amino acids. V gave up 2 bases and J gave up 5 bases; unmatched junction bases: 1.

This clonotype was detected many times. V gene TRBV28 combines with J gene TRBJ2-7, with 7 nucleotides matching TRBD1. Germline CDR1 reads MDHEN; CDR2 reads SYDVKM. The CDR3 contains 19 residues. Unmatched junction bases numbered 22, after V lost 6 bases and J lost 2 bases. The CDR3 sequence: CASRPIPPGGAGSTYEQYF. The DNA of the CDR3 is TGTGCCAGCAGACCAATCCCGCCAGGGGGTGCGGGTAGCACCTACGAGCAGTACTTC.

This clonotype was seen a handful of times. In nucleotides, the CDR3 is TGTGCCAGCAGGGAGTTTTCCGGGCAGGGCTCCTACGAGCAGTACTTC. Amino acid sequence: CASREFSGQGSYEQYF. This rearrangement joins TRBV27 to TRBJ2-7; perhaps TRBD1 as D (5 bases). V was trimmed by 6 bases and J by 0 bases, leaving 18 bases between them. Germline V gene sequence: CDR1 MNHEY, CDR2 SMNVEV (reference sequence). The CDR3 extends over 16 amino acids.

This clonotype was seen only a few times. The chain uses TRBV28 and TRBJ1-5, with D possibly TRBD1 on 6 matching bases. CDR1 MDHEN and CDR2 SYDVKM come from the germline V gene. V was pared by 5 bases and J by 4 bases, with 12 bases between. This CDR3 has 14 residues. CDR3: CASSKPDRNQPQHF. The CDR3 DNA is TGTGCCAGCAGTAAACCGGACAGAAATCAGCCCCAGCATTTT.

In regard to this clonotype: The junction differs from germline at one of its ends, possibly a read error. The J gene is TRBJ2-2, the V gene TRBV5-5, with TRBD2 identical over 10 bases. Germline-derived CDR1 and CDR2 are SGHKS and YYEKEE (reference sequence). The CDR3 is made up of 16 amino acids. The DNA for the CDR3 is TGCGCCAGCAGCCGTCTAGCGGGAGAGTTTGCCGGGGAGCTGTTTTTT. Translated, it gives CASSRLAGEFAGELFF.

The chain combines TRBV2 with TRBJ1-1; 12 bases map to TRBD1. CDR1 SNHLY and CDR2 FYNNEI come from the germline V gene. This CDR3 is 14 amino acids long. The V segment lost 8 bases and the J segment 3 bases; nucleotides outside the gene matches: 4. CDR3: CASWDRGRDTEAFF. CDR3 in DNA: TGTGCCAGCTGGGACAGGGGGCGTGACACTGAAGCTTTCTTT.

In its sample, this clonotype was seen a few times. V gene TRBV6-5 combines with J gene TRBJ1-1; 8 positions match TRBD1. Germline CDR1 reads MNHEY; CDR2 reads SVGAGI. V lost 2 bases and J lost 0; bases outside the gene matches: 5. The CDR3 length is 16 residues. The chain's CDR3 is CASSYGTGAMNTEAFF. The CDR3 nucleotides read TGTGCCAGCAGTTACGGGACAGGTGCCATGAACACTGAAGCTTTCTTT.

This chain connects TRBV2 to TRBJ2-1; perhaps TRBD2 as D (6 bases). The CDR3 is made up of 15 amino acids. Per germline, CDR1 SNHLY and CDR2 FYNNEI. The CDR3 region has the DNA TGTGTCACAGCTAGGGTAGCGGAAACGTCCAATGAGCAGTTCTTC. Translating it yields CVTARVAETSNEQFF.

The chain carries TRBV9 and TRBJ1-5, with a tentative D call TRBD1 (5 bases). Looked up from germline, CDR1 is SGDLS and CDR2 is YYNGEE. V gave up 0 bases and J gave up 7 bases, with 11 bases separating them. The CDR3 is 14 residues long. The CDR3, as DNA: TGTGCCAGCAGCGTAGATGGAGGGGCACAGCCCCAGCATTTT. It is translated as CASSVDGGAQPQHF.

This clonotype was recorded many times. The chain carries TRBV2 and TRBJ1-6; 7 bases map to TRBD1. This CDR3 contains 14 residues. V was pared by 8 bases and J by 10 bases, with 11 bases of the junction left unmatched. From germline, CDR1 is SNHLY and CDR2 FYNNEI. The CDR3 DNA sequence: TGTGCCAGCCAGGGGGACGGCGGACGATCACCCCTCCACTTT. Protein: CASQGDGGRSPLHF.

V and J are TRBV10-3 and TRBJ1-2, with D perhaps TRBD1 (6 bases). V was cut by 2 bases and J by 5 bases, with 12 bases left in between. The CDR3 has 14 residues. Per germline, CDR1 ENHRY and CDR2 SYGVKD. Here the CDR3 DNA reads TGTGCCATCAGTGAGCCGAGGACAGTGTATGGCTACACCTTC. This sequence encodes CAISEPRTVYGYTF.

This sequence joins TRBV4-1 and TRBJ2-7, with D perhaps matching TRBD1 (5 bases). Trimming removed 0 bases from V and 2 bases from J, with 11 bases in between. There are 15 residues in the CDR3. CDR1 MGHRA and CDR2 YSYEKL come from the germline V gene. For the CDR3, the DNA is TGCGCCAGCAGCCAAGATTTTTCAGGGACCTACGAGCAGTACTTC. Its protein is CASSQDFSGTYEQYF.

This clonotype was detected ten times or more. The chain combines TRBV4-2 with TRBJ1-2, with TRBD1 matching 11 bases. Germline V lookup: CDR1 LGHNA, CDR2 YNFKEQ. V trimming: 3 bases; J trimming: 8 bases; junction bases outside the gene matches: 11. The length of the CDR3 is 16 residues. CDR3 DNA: TGTGCCAGCAGCCAGGTCCGGGACAGGGGGAGTAGGGGCTACACCTTC. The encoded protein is CASSQVRDRGSRGYTF.

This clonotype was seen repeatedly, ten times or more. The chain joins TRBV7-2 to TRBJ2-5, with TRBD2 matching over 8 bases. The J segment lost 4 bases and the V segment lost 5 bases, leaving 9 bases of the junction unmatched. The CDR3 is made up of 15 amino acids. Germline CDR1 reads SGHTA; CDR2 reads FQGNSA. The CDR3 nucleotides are TGTGCCAGCAGCCCGAGTACGGGACTAGGAGAGACCCAGTACTTC. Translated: CASSPSTGLGETQYF.

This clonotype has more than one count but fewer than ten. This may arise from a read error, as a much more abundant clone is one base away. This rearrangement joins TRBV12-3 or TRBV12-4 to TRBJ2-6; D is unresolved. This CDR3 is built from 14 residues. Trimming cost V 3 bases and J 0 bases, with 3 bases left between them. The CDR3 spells CASSFPSGANVLTF. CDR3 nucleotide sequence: TGTGCCAGCAGTTTTCCCTCTGGGGCCAACGTCCTGACTTTC.

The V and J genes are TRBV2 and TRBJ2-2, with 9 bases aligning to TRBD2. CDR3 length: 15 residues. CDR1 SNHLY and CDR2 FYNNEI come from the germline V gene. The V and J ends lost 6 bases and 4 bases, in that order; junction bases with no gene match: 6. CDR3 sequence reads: CASRGSGSGTGELFF. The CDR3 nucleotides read TGTGCCAGCAGGGGTAGCGGGAGCGGCACCGGGGAGCTGTTTTTT.

The CDR3 DNA reads as TGTGCCAGCAGCTTACTAGGGACGATTAACTATGGCTACACCTTC. This sequence encodes CASSLLGTINYGYTF. This chain connects TRBV7-2 to TRBJ1-2; D perhaps matches TRBD1 (5 bases). Germline V gene sequence: CDR1 SGHTA, CDR2 FQGNSA. Trimming took off 2 bases at V and 1 base at J, with 11 bases between the two ends. The CDR3 is 15 amino acids.

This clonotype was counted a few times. The CDR3 region has the DNA TGTGCCAGTAGTATCGACCGAGACTGGAGGGGTAGCAATCAGCCCCAGCATTTT. Its protein product is CASSIDRDWRGSNQPQHF. This chain joins TRBV19 and TRBJ1-5; tentatively, D is TRBD1 (5 bases). V shed 3 bases and J shed 0 bases, with 18 bases lying between them. The V gene's germline CDR1 is LNHDA and CDR2 SQIVND (reference sequence). The CDR3 extends over 18 amino acids.

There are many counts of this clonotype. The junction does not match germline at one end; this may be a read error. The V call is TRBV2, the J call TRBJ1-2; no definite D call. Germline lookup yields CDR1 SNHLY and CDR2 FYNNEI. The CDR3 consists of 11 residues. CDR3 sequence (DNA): TGCTGCGCCGGGGAGGGCTATGGCTACACCTTC. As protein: CCAGEGYGYTF.

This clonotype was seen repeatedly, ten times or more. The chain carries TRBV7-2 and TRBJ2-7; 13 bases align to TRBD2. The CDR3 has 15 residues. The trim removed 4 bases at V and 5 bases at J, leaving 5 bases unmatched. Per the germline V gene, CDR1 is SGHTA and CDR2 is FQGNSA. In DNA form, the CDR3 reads TGTGCCAGCAGCTCTACTAGCGGGAGGGCCCACGAGCAGTACTTC. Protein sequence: CASSSTSGRAHEQYF.

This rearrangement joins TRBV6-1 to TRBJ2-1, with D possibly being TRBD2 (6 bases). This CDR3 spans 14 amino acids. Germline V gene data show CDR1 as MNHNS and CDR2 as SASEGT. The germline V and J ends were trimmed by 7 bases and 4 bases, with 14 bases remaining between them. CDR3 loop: CASNPLAQYNEQFF. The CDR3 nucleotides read TGTGCCAGCAATCCCCTAGCGCAGTACAATGAGCAGTTCTTC.

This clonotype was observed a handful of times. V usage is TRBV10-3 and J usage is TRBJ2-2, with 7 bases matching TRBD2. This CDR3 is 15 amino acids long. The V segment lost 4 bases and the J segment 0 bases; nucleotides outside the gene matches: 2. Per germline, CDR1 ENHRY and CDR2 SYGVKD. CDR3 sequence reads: CAISAAGANTGELFF. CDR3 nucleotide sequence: TGTGCCATCAGTGCTGCGGGGGCGAACACCGGGGAGCTGTTTTTT.

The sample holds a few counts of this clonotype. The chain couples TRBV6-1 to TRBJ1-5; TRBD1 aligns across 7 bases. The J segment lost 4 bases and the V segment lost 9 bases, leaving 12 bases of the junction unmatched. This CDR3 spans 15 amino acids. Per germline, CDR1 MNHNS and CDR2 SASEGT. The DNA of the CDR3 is TGTGCCAGTCTTAGACAGGGAAACTTGAATCAGCCCCAGCATTTT. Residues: CASLRQGNLNQPQHF.

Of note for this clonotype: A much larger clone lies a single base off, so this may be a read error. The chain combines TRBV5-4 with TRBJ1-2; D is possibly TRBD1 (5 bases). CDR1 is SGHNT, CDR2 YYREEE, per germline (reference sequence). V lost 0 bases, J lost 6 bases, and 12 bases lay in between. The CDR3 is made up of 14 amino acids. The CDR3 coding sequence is TGTGCCAGCAGCTTGGGGGGCAGGGTGGATGGCTACACCTTC. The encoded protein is CASSLGGRVDGYTF.

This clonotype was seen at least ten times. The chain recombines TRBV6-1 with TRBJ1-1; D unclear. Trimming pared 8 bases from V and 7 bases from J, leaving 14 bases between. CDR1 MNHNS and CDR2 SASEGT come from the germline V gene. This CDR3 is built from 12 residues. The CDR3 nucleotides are TGTGCCAGCGATCTGGGTGACGGTGAAGCTTTCTTT. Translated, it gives CASDLGDGEAFF.

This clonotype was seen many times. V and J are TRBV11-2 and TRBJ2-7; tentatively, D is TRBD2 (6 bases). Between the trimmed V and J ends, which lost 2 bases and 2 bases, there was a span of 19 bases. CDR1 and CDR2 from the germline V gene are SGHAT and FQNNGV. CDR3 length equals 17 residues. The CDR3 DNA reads TGTGCCAGCAGCTTATGGCCCCCGAGCGGGTACCCCTACGAGCAGTACTTC. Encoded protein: CASSLWPPSGYPYEQYF.

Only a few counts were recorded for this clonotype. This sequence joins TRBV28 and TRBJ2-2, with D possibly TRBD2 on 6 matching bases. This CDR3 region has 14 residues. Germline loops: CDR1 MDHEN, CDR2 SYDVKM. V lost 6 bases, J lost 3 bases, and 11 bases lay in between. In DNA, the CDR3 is TGTGCCAGCAGGCGATCGGGAGACACCGGGGAGCTGTTTTTT. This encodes CASRRSGDTGELFF.

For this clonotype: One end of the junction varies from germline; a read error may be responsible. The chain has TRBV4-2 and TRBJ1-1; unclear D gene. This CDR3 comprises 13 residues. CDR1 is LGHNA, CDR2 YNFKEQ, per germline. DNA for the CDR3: TGTGCCAGCAGCCAAGACCCGACAACTGTAGCTTTCTTT. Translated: CASSQDPTTVAFF.